Listed below are T cell receptor beta chains from one sample, sequenced in a study of T cells in Graves' hyperthyroidism and ophthalmopathy. MiXCR, run by TCRdb on the multiplex PCR reads, gives a single entry per CDR3 protein. The profile shows some 270,000 distinct CDR3 sequences, roughly 15% of them singletons. The sequenced sample was blood. Receptors were obtained from a woman aged 25 to 39 with Graves' hyperthyroidism that later progressed to Graves' ophthalmopathy. Both conserved end residues are part of each CDR3. Each record gives: D gene, clone size, J gene, V gene, CDR3 DNA, CDR3 protein. D genes are given only for firm matches. Some rows have no size entry. The others give once, few or many, or a class for an expanded clone.

-	many	TRBJ2-2	TRBV28	TGTGCCAGCAGTTTGAGACAAAACACCGGGGAGCTGTTTTTT	CASSLRQNTGELFF
TRBD2	many	TRBJ2-5	TRBV7-2	TGTGCCAGCAGCTCTAAAGCACAGGCGGGGGCCCAGTACTTC	CASSSKAQAGAQYF
-	few	TRBJ1-1	TRBV20-1	TGCAGTGCTGGAGGACCGATGAACACTGAAGCTTTCTTT	CSAGGPMNTEAFF
-	many	TRBJ2-7	TRBV11-2	TGTGCCAGCAGCCTGGGCGTGCGCGAGCAGTACTTC	CASSLGVREQYF
TRBD1	-	TRBJ1-2	TRBV5-1	TGCGCCAGCAGCTTGGGACAGGGATACTATGGCTACACCTTC	CASSLGQGYYGYTF
TRBD2	-	TRBJ2-2	TRBV7-2	TGTGCCAGCAGCAAACCGGGACTAGGGGTCGGGGAGCTGTTTTTT	CASSKPGLGVGELFF
-	many	TRBJ1-2	TRBV7-2	TGTGCCAGCAGCTTAGTAGGCGGGGACGGCTACACCTTC	CASSLVGGDGYTF
-	many	TRBJ2-3	TRBV29-1	TGCAGCGTTGGGGTAGCAATTTCAGATACGCAGTATTTT	CSVGVAISDTQYF
TRBD2	many	TRBJ2-7	TRBV2	TGTGCCAGCAGTGACGAGACTAGCTTCTACGAGCAGTACTTC	CASSDETSFYEQYF
-	-	TRBJ1-3	TRBV5-4	TGTGCCAGCAGCTCGGGGCGGGGGAAAGGGGCCTCTGGAAACACCATATATTTT	CASSSGRGKGASGNTIYF
-	-	TRBJ2-7	TRBV28	TGTGCCAGCAGTTTGCCAGGCCAAACCTACGAGCAGTACTTC	CASSLPGQTYEQYF
TRBD2	many	TRBJ2-7	TRBV7-9	TGTGCCAGCAGCTTTTCCCTCGGGGGGACGGAGCAGTACTTC	CASSFSLGGTEQYF
-	many	TRBJ2-3	TRBV2	TGTGCCAGCACCGCGGGACTTTTTAGCACAGATACGCAGTATTTT	CASTAGLFSTDTQYF
-	many	TRBJ1-1	TRBV30	TGTGCCTGGAGTGTAAAGGACCTCGGGGCTGAAGCTTTCTTT	CAWSVKDLGAEAFF
-	many	TRBJ1-4	TRBV2	TGTGCCAGCAGTCTTCCGCGGAATGAAAAACTGTTTTTT	CASSLPRNEKLFF
TRBD2	many	TRBJ2-1	TRBV28	TGTGCCAGCAGTTCTCTAGCGGGAGCCTCCTACAATGAGCAGTTCTTC	CASSSLAGASYNEQFF
-	many	TRBJ2-3	TRBV2	TGTGCCAGATCCCTGGGCACAGATACGCAGTATTTT	CARSLGTDTQYF
TRBD2	-	TRBJ2-1	TRBV27	TGTGCCAGCAGTTCACCTTTGGGCAGCGGGATGTCTAGTGAGCAGTTCTTC	CASSSPLGSGMSSEQFF
TRBD1	many	TRBJ2-1	TRBV20-1	TGCAGTGCTCGACAGGGGGCGGGTAGCGACTCCTACAATGAGCAGTTCTTC	CSARQGAGSDSYNEQFF
-	-	TRBJ1-2	TRBV20-1	TGCAGTGCTAGAGAGCATAAGCCGCCTGAAAGAAGAGATGGCTACACCTTC	CSAREHKPPERRDGYTF
-	-	TRBJ2-3	TRBV10-3	TGTGCCATCGCAATAGGGGGAGTCACAGATACGCAGTATTTT	CAIAIGGVTDTQYF
TRBD2	-	TRBJ2-1	TRBV19	TGTGCCAGTAGGGGACTAGCGGGAGAAGCAGGCTCCTACAATGAGCAGTTCTTC	CASRGLAGEAGSYNEQFF
TRBD1	-	TRBJ2-5	TRBV20-1	TGCAGTGCTAGAGAACAGGGGAACGCCCAGTACTTC	CSAREQGNAQYF
TRBD1	many	TRBJ1-1	TRBV2	TGTGCCAGCAGTGGACAGGGCCTTATCACTGAAGCTTTCTTT	CASSGQGLITEAFF
-	few	TRBJ1-3	TRBV5-5	TGTGCCAGCAGCTTTTTAAATGACCGGTCTGGAAACACCATATATTTT	CASSFLNDRSGNTIYF
-	-	TRBJ2-5	TRBV5-8	TGTGCCAGCAGCCCGGGGATAGCCGAATACCAAGAGACCCAGTACTTC	CASSPGIAEYQETQYF
TRBD1	many	TRBJ2-1	TRBV7-9	TGTGCCAGCAGCTTAGCGACAGGGCGGGATGAGCAGTTCTTC	CASSLATGRDEQFF
-	-	TRBJ1-3	TRBV20-1	TGCAGTGCTAGAGATGGCCTGGGTCGCTCTGGAAACACCATATATTTT	CSARDGLGRSGNTIYF
TRBD1	many	TRBJ1-2	TRBV28	TGTGCCAGCAGGAGGGAGGGGGCGACCCACTATGGCTACACCTTC	CASRREGATHYGYTF
-	many	TRBJ2-7	TRBV10-3	TGTGCCATCAGTGAGTACAGTACCTCCTCCTACGAGCAGTACTTC	CAISEYSTSSYEQYF
-	many	TRBJ2-5	TRBV5-1	TGCGCCAGCTGGGGGACTCGTCAAGAGACCCAGTACTTC	CASWGTRQETQYF
-	-	TRBJ2-2	TRBV6-1	TGTGCCAGCAGAGGAAATGTGGTGAGCGGGGAGCTGTTTTTT	CASRGNVVSGELFF
TRBD2	many	TRBJ2-5	TRBV7-9	TGTGCCAGCAGCCTGGGCCCTAGCGGGCTCCAAGAGACCCAGTACTTC	CASSLGPSGLQETQYF
-	many	TRBJ1-1	TRBV7-9	TGTGCCAGCAGCTTAGACAGGGCAGCCCCTGAAGCTTTCTTT	CASSLDRAAPEAFF
-	many	TRBJ2-1	TRBV7-3	TGTGCCAGCAGCTTAATCCTCGGGAGCAACTACAATGAGCAGTTCTTC	CASSLILGSNYNEQFF
-	-	TRBJ2-4	TRBV4-3	TGCGCCAGCAGCCAAGAGGCCAGGGGGAGGAACATTCAGTACTTC	CASSQEARGRNIQYF
-	many	TRBJ2-3	TRBV7-2	TGTGCCAGCAGCTTAGGTCTAGCTCAGGCACGGTCCCAGTATTTT	CASSLGLAQARSQYF
TRBD2	many	TRBJ2-7	TRBV5-8	TGTGCCAGCAGCTTATCACTAGCGGGGATCTACGAGCAGTACTTC	CASSLSLAGIYEQYF
-	-	TRBJ1-2	TRBV19	TGTGCCAGTAGCCTGGACGGAGCGGTGAATGGCTACACCTTC	CASSLDGAVNGYTF
-	many	TRBJ1-5	TRBV6-1	TGTGCCAGCAATATCGGGGGGAATCAGCCCCAGCATTTT	CASNIGGNQPQHF
-	many	TRBJ1-5	TRBV12-5	TGTGCTAGTGGTTTGCCCTTCGGTGGGCAGCCCCAGCATTTT	CASGLPFGGQPQHF
-	many	TRBJ1-1	TRBV7-2	TGTGCCAGCAGCTTAGGGGCACAGGGCTCAATGAACACTGAAGCTTTCTTT	CASSLGAQGSMNTEAFF
-	few	TRBJ1-2	TRBV4-1	TGCGCCAGCAGCCAAGAAACCAGGGAGGGCTATGGCTACACCTTC	CASSQETREGYGYTF
-	many	TRBJ1-2	TRBV6-1	TGTGCCAGCAGTTTCGCAGGGAGTGGCTACACCTTC	CASSFAGSGYTF
-	many	TRBJ1-5	TRBV28	TGTGCCAGCAGTCGTATCGGAGGAGAACAGCCCCAGCATTTT	CASSRIGGEQPQHF
-	many	TRBJ2-3	TRBV18	TGTGCCAGCTCACCGTTAGTGAGTAGCACAGATACGCAGTATTTT	CASSPLVSSTDTQYF
TRBD1	many	TRBJ1-1	TRBV12-3/TRBV12-4	TGTGCCAGCAGTTCCGGACAGGGGAACACTGAAGCTTTCTTT	CASSSGQGNTEAFF
TRBD2	few	TRBJ2-1	TRBV7-3	TGTGCCAGCACCCACACCGGGACTAGCGGGAGTAATGAGCAGTTCTTC	CASTHTGTSGSNEQFF
-	many	TRBJ1-1	TRBV19	TGTGCCAGTAGTCCCACAGGGTCCGAAGCTTTCTTT	CASSPTGSEAFF
TRBD2	-	TRBJ2-3	TRBV11-2	TGTGCCAGCGGTCCGACTAGCGGCACAGATACGCAGTATTTT	CASGPTSGTDTQYF
TRBD1	few	TRBJ2-3	TRBV10-3	TGTGCCATCAGTGACGGGACAGGGGGCGGCGGGAGGTCAGATACGCAGTATTTT	CAISDGTGGGGRSDTQYF
-	-	TRBJ1-1	TRBV19	TGTGCCAGTAGGGACGGACAGAACACTGAAGCTTTCTTT	CASRDGQNTEAFF
TRBD2	-	TRBJ2-7	TRBV29-1	TGCAGCGCCGAGGTGGGACTAGCTTACCCTTACGAGCAGTACTTC	CSAEVGLAYPYEQYF
TRBD2	many	TRBJ2-3	TRBV10-3	TGTGCCATCAGTGATTTAGGAGCGGGAGGAGTTGCAGATACGCAGTATTTT	CAISDLGAGGVADTQYF